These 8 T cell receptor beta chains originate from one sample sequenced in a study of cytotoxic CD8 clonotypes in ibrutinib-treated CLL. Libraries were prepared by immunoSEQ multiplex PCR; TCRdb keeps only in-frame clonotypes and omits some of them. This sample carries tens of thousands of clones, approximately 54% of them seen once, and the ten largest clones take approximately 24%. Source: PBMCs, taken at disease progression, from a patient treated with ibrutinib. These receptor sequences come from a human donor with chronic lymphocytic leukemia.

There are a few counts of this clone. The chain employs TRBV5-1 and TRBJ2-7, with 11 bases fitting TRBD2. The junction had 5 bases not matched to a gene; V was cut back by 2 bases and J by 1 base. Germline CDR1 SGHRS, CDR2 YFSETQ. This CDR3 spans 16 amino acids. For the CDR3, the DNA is TGCGCCAGCAGCTTCTCCCTAGCGGGAGGTTCCTACGAGCAGTACTTC. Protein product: CASSFSLAGGSYEQYF.

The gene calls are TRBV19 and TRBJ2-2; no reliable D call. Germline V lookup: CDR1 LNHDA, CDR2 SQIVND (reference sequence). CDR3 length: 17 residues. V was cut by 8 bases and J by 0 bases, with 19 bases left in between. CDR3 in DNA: TGTGCCAGTCGAATCCCATCGCGGCTAGCGAACACCGGGGAGCTGTTTTTT. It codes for CASRIPSRLANTGELFF.

CDR3 amino acids: CAISGPRLQENSYNSPLHF. The CDR3 bases are TGTGCCATCAGTGGACCTAGGTTGCAAGAAAACTCCTATAATTCACCCCTCCACTTT. The chain is built from TRBV10-3 and TRBJ1-6; D is undetermined. Trimming shortened V by 4 bases and J by 0 bases, and 19 bases separated the two germline ends. CDR1 and CDR2 from the germline V gene are ENHRY and SYGVKD. CDR3 length equals 19 residues.

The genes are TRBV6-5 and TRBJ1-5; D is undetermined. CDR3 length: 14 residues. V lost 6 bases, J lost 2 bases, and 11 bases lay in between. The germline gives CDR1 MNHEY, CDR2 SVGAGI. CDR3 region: CASSLRTGNQPQHF. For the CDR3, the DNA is TGTGCCAGCAGCCTGAGGACGGGCAATCAGCCCCAGCATTTT.

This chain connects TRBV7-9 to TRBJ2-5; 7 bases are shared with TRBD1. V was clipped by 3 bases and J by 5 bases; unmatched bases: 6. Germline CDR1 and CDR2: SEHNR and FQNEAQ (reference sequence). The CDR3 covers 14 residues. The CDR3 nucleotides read TGTGCCAGCAGCTTTCTAGGGGGCCCTGAGACCCAGTACTTC. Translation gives CASSFLGGPETQYF. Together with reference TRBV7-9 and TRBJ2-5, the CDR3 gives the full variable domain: DTGVSQNPRHKITKRGQNVTFRCDPISEHNRLYWYRQTLGQGPEFLTYFQNEAQLEKSRLLSDRFSAERPKGSFSTLEIQRTEQGDSAMYLCASSFLGGPETQYFGPGTRLLVL.

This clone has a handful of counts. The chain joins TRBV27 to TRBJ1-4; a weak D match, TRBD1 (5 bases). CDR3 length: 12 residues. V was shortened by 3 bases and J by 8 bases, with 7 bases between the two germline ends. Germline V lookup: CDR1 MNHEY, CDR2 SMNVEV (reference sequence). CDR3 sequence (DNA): TGTGCCAGCAGTTTCCGGGGGGAAAAACTGTTTTTT. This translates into CASSFRGEKLFF.

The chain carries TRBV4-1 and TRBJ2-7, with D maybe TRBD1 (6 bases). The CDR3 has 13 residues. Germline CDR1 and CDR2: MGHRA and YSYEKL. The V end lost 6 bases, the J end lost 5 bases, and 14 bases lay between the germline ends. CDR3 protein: CASRQGYADEQYF. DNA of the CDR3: TGCGCCAGCAGACAGGGATACGCGGACGAGCAGTACTTC.

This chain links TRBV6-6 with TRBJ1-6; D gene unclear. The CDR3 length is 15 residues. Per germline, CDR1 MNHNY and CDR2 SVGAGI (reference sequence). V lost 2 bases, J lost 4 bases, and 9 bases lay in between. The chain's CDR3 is CASSYMGRYNSPLHF. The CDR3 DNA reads TGTGCCAGCAGTTACATGGGGAGGTATAATTCACCCCTCCACTTT.